This T cell receptor (beta chain) was recovered during a study of blood T cell repertoires in COVID-19 (dated by TCRdb to about 2020). With regard to the full study: Samples covering the acute and convalescent phases of COVID-19 were provided by collaborators in the United States, Italy and Spain. The prospective study material was composed of cDNA or gDNA derived from T cells, B-cell-depleted T cells, or PBMCs. The dataset comprised deeply sampled blood TCRbeta repertoires from subjects exposed to, actively infected with, or recovered from COVID-19. A freely available public database, intended as a resource for researchers studying the immune response to SARS-CoV-2, is where the repertoires were released. Samples came from the ongoing ImmuneRACE study (first 160 participants) plus 1,254 subjects from 6 global collaborators. Nearly every sample came with metadata listing a de-identified subject ID, COVID-19 status, age in years and sex. HLA class I and class II types, where available, came from metadata supplied by the sample provider rather than from assay-based typing. The investigation overall reported the following: The quantity of clinical and demographic metadata differed by source and by participant and was supplied without curation.

TCRbeta CDR3 regions were amplified from genomic DNA by means of the immunoSEQ Assay, a bias-controlled multiplex PCR. As for how the authors treated the data: The number of nucleated cells in each sample was estimated by amplification of reference gene primers within the assay. Sequence reads were collapsed and filtered to measure the absolute abundance of every unique TCRbeta CDR3 rearrangement. For each sample, productive Simpson clonality was calculated as the square root of Simpson's diversity index across productive rearrangements. TCRdb retrieved this table from immuneACCESS and kept in-frame rearrangements only. Not all clones are present; in checked studies, unresolved V genes account for under half, and no reason is known for the remainder. Clonal size and the V and J genes are those of that table, whereas D and trimming came from the DNA. Counted in this sample were more than 70,000 clones; 82% of them appeared once. 27% of the sample belongs to the ten largest clones.

From the germline V gene, CDR1 is MGHRA and CDR2 is YSYEKL. Relative to germline, V is missing 3 bases and J is missing 5 bases, with 6 bases of the junction outside any gene match. The CDR3 runs 17 residues from the cysteine to the phenylalanine. Just CDR3 DNA is preserved here, 51 bases in frame from base 1. Each collaborating institution followed its own protocols to collect whole blood in K2EDTA tubes. For TCRbeta analysis, collaborators shipped samples as frozen whole blood, isolated PBMCs, or DNA extracted from either of those sample types. Note on this clone: Its antigen has not been determined. Per-nucleotide qualities are absent, and no much larger clonotype sits a single base away.

This chain is built from TRBV4-1 and TRBJ2-3, and 15 bases in between align with TRBD2. This TCR came from a human donor in a cohort sampled during active COVID-19. The sample taken for sequencing was peripheral blood. The DNA reads as follows: TGCGCCAGCAGCCATCCCGGACTAGCGGGGGGGCGAGATACGCAGTATTTT. It is translated as CASSHPGLAGGRDTQYF.